What follows is one T cell receptor beta chain and its context. Antigen specificity is unknown. This sample is drawn from a study of blood T cells in healthy people across ages. For every donor, a draw yielded roughly 10 milliliters of peripheral blood. Total RNA extracted from each sample amounted to at least 5.5 micrograms. The second PCR ran roughly 6 to 11 cycles with a sample-barcoded 5' primer and J-beta primers. The template-switch adaptor, which had 12 random nucleotides, put a tag on each cDNA molecule. One entry per CDR3 protein results from TCRdb running MiXCR on the 5' RACE reads. Of almost 1 million distinct CDR3 sequences listed, just over 50% are singletons. General study results and limits: Not knowing donor CMV status may have confounded expanded clonotype changes.

From germline, CDR1 is DFQATT and CDR2 SNEGSKA (reference sequence). There are 14 residues in the CDR3. Trimming took 4 bases from V and 4 from J, leaving 15 bases between them. This TCR was sampled from a woman in her sixties in good health. The V gene is TRBV20-1, the J gene TRBJ2-3; TRBD1 is a possible D gene (5 bases). Source material: blood. The CDR3: CSATRAGQPDTQYF. The CDR3 bases are TGCAGTGCTACCAGGGCAGGGCAGCCAGATACGCAGTATTTT.